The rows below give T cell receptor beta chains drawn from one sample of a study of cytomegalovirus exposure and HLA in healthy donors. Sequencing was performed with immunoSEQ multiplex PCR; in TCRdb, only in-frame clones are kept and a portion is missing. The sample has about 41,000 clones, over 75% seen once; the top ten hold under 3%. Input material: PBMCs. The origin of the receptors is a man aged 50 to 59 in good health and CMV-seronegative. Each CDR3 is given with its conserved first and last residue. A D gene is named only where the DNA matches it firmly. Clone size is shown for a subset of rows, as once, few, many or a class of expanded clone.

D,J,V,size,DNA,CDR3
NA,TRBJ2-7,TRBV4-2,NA,TGTGCCAGCAGCCCGCGGGGGACAGGTACGTACGAGCAGTACTTC,CASSPRGTGTYEQYF
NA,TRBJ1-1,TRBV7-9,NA,TGTGCCAGCAGCTCGGACAGCAGGGAAGTGGCGGCTTTCTTT,CASSSDSREVAAFF
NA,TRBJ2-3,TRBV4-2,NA,TGTGCCAGCAGCCAAGAGCTAGCTCCAGATACGCAGTATTTT,CASSQELAPDTQYF
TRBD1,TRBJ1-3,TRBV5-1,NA,TGCGCCAGCAGCCAGGACAGGGGGCCTGGAAACACCATATATTTT,CASSQDRGPGNTIYF
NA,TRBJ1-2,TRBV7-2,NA,TGTGCCAGCAGCTTAGATTTGGGGCGGACCTATGGCTACACCTTC,CASSLDLGRTYGYTF
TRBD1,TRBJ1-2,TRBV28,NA,TGTGCCAGCAGTTTTAAGGACAGGGAGATGGGGGGCTACACCTTC,CASSFKDREMGGYTF
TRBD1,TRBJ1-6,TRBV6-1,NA,TGTGCCAGCAACCGGGACAGGAATAATTCACCCCTCCACTTT,CASNRDRNNSPLHF
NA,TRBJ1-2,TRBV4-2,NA,TGTGCCAGCAGCCAAGGTTCAGGGTCTAACTATGGCTACACCTTC,CASSQGSGSNYGYTF
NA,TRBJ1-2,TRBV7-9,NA,TGTTCCAGCAGCTTAGGGGCAGTGAAGGGCTACACCTTC,CSSSLGAVKGYTF
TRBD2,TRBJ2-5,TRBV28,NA,TGTGCCAGCCAAGGAGGGGGACTAGCGGAAGAGACCCAGTACTTC,CASQGGGLAEETQYF
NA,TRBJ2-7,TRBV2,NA,TGTGCCAGCAGTGACAGGGACTACGAGCAGTACTTC,CASSDRDYEQYF
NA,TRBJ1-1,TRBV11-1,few,TGTGCCAGCAGCTTAAGCGGGGGCGTTCGGACTGAAGCTTTCTTT,CASSLSGGVRTEAFF
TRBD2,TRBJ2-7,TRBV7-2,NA,TGTGCCAGCAGCAAATCTACTAGCGGGGGGGGCCCCCGCGAGCAGTACTTC,CASSKSTSGGGPREQYF
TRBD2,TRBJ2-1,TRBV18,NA,TGTGCCAGCACGCGGTTTAGCGGGAGTTCCTACAATGAGCAGTTCTTC,CASTRFSGSSYNEQFF
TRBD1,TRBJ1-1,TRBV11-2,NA,TGTGCCAGCAGCCTCTACGACAGGGGAGAAGCTTTCTTT,CASSLYDRGEAFF
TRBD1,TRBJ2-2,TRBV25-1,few,TGTGCCAGCAGTCAGGGACAGGGAGGTGGGGAGCTGTTTTTT,CASSQGQGGGELFF
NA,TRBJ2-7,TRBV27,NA,TGTGCCAGCAGTCCAGGGTTATCCTACGAGCAGTACTTC,CASSPGLSYEQYF
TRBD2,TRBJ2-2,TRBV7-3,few,TGTGCCAGCAGCCTCGGGGGACTAGGACACCGGGAGCTGTTTTTT,CASSLGGLGHRELFF
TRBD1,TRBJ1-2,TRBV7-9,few,TGTTCCAGCAGCCAGTCGGGACAGGCCTCTGGCTACACCTTC,CSSSQSGQASGYTF
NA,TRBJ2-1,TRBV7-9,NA,TGTGCCAGCAGCCGCCGTTCAGACTCCTACAATGAGCAGTTCTTC,CASSRRSDSYNEQFF
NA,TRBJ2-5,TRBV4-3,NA,TGCGCCAGCAGCCAAGATGTGGGTGGGGGCGGGGAGACCCAGTACTTC,CASSQDVGGGGETQYF
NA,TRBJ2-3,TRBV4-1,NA,TGCGCCAGCAGGCGAGGGGAGGCGCCAGATACGCAGTATTTT,CASRRGEAPDTQYF
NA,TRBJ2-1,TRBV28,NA,TGTGCCAGCACGCGGGGAAGCTCCTACAATGAGCAGTTCTTC,CASTRGSSYNEQFF
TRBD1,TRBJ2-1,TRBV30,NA,TGTGCCTGGAGGAGACAGGGGGGCGCCTACAATGAGCAGTTCTTC,CAWRRQGGAYNEQFF